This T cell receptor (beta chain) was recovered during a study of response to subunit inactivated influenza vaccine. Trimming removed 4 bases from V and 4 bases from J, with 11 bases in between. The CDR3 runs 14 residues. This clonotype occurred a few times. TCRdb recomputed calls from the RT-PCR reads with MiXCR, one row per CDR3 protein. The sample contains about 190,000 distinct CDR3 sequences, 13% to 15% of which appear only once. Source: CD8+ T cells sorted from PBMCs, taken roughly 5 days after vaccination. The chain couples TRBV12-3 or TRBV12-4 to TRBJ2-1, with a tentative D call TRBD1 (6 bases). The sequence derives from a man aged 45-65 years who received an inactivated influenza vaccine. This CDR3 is CASSSGQKYNEQFF. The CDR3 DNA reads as TGTGCCAGCAGTTCTGGACAGAAGTACAATGAGCAGTTCTTC.